This entry lists 18 T cell receptor beta chains sequenced from one sample in a study of blood T cell repertoires in COVID-19. Only in-frame clones appear in the TCRdb table, and some are missing; sequencing was by immunoSEQ multiplex PCR. This table holds under 150,000 clones, more than 80% found once. Sequences were obtained from peripheral blood. The receptors were sampled from a human donor in a cohort sampled during active COVID-19.

The gene calls are TRBV18 and TRBJ2-7; D is perhaps TRBD1 (5 bases). Germline loops: CDR1 KGHSH, CDR2 LQKENI. CDR3 length: 15 residues. V gave up 3 bases and J gave up 6 bases, with 18 bases separating them. CDR3 residues: CASSPLKGAVGEQYF. In nucleotides, the CDR3 is TGTGCCAGCTCACCGCTAAAAGGGGCAGTCGGCGAGCAGTACTTC.

This chain connects TRBV19 to TRBJ1-1, with a weak D call TRBD1 (6 bases). The CDR3 spans 14 residues. The germline CDR1 and CDR2 sequences are LNHDA and SQIVND (reference sequence). Trimming removed 6 bases at V and 3 bases at J, with 14 bases between. The CDR3 bases are TGTGCCAGTAGCACCAGGGGAAGGGACACTGAAGCTTTCTTT. It is translated as CASSTRGRDTEAFF.

The chain links TRBV6-5 to TRBJ1-2; 8 bases are shared with TRBD1. Germline CDR1 reads MNHEY; CDR2 reads SVGAGI. This CDR3 region has 15 residues. Trimming took 6 bases from V and 7 from J; bases not matched to a gene: 13. The DNA for the CDR3 is TGTGCCAGCAGGCCTTCAGGGGGCGGGAAGGGTGGCTACACCTTC. Protein: CASRPSGGGKGGYTF.

This clone was observed once. This chain joins TRBV6-5 and TRBJ1-2, with TRBD1 as a possible D gene (6 bases). CDR3 length equals 15 residues. Trimming cost V 6 bases and J 1 base, with 15 bases left between them. Germline CDR1 is MNHEY and CDR2 is SVGAGI. The CDR3 DNA sequence: TGTGCCAGCAGGACCGGACAGACCTTTAACTATGGCTACACCTTC. It encodes CASRTGQTFNYGYTF.

The CDR3 sequence: CASSLVPGELFF. The CDR3 DNA reads as TGTGCCAGCAGTTTAGTGCCCGGGGAGCTGTTTTTT. The chain recombines TRBV6-5 with TRBJ2-2; D is ambiguous. The CDR3 contains 12 residues. Germline V gene lookup returns CDR1 MNHEY and CDR2 SVGAGI. The V end lost 4 bases, the J end lost 6 bases, and 6 bases lay between the germline ends.

J is TRBJ2-4 and V is TRBV11-2; a possible D gene is TRBD1 (6 bases). Germline CDR1 is SGHAT and CDR2 is FQNNGV. Trimming took off 0 bases at V and 6 bases at J, with 9 bases between the two ends. CDR3 length: 14 amino acids. CDR3 in DNA: TGTGCCAGCAGCTTAGATGGGGGCGGAAACATTCAGTACTTC. Its translation is CASSLDGGGNIQYF.

The V gene is TRBV5-4, the J gene TRBJ2-2; 7 nucleotides line up with TRBD2. CDR3 length equals 12 residues. Germline CDR1 is SGHNT and CDR2 is YYREEE (reference sequence). The CDR3 sequence is CAWGGNTGELFF. The CDR3, as DNA: TGTGCTTGGGGGGGGAACACCGGGGAGCTGTTTTTT.

The J gene is TRBJ1-1, the V gene TRBV20-1; D is unclear. The CDR3 is 11 amino acids. CDR1 is DFQATT, CDR2 SNEGSKA, per germline (reference sequence). Trimming pared 6 bases from V and 8 bases from J, leaving 13 bases between. The CDR3, as DNA: TGCAGTGCCGATGACACAGAAGAAGCTTTCTTT. Translated: CSADDTEEAFF.

The V call is TRBV7-2, the J call TRBJ2-5; D perhaps matches TRBD2 (6 bases). The germline gives CDR1 SGHTA, CDR2 FQGNSA. Trimming shortened V by 1 base and J by 4 bases, and 13 bases separated the two germline ends. The CDR3 contains 15 residues. In DNA, the CDR3 is TGTGCCAGCAGCTTAGAGGCTAGCGTGGGAGAGACCCAGTACTTC. Its protein product is CASSLEASVGETQYF.

The V and J genes are TRBV30 and TRBJ1-1; 7 positions match TRBD1. In germline, CDR1 is GTSNPN, CDR2 SVGIG (reference sequence). The CDR3 spans 12 residues. J lost 6 bases, V lost 1 base, and 2 bases had no gene match. The CDR3 loop reads CAWSGQGAEAFF. CDR3 nucleotide sequence: TGTGCCTGGAGTGGGCAGGGGGCTGAAGCTTTCTTT.

The table lists this clone with a few counts. The chain carries TRBV6-6 and TRBJ1-1; 8 nucleotides line up with TRBD1. CDR3 length: 15 residues. Germline CDR1 and CDR2: MNHNY and SVGAGI (reference sequence). The ends lost 4 bases at V and 1 base at J; junction bases unmatched: 5. In nucleotides, the CDR3 is TGTGCCAGCAGTTCACAGGGGGAGTCGAACACTGAAGCTTTCTTT. It specifies CASSSQGESNTEAFF.

The V gene is TRBV5-1, the J gene TRBJ2-3; a possible D gene is TRBD2 (5 bases). CDR1 and CDR2 from the germline V gene are SGHRS and YFSETQ. The CDR3 loop spans 13 amino acids. V lost 4 bases to trimming and J lost 4 bases, with 10 bases between them. Written as DNA, the CDR3 is TGCGCCAGCAGCCCAGGAGGTGCAGATACGCAGTATTTT. Its translation is CASSPGGADTQYF.

This rearrangement joins TRBV24-1 to TRBJ2-7, with 9 positions matching TRBD1. The J segment lost 6 bases and the V segment lost 1 base, leaving 3 bases of the junction unmatched. This CDR3 spans 14 amino acids. Germline V gene data show CDR1 as KGHDR and CDR2 as SFDVKD. The CDR3 loop reads CATSDFGTGSEQYV. CDR3 sequence (DNA): TGTGCCACCAGTGATTTTGGGACAGGGAGCGAGCAGTACGTC.

The V gene is TRBV6-1, the J gene TRBJ1-6; 11 bases map to TRBD1. Germline trimming cut 2 bases from V and 8 bases from J; bases unmatched to any gene: 8. The CDR3 is 17 residues long. CDR1 and CDR2 from the germline V gene are MNHNS and SASEGT. CDR3 region: CASSEPRGQGVYSPLHF. The CDR3 coding sequence is TGTGCCAGCAGTGAACCAAGGGGACAGGGGGTTTATTCACCCCTCCACTTT.

J is TRBJ1-1 and V is TRBV29-1; D remains ambiguous. The germline gives CDR1 SQVTM, CDR2 ANQGSEA. This CDR3 has 10 amino acids. V was clipped by 7 bases and J by 1 base, with 4 bases between them. The CDR3 DNA is TGCAGCGGACAGAACACTGAAGCTTTCTTT. It codes for CSGQNTEAFF.

The chain joins TRBV5-5 to TRBJ1-3; no clear D. Trimming removed 4 bases at V and 0 bases at J, with 11 bases between. Germline CDR1 and CDR2: SGHKS and YYEKEE (reference sequence). The CDR3 covers 15 residues. CDR3 bases: TGTGCCAGCAGCGTGGACTTGAGCTCTGGAAACACCATATATTTT. Translating gives CASSVDLSSGNTIYF.

V and J are TRBV6-5 and TRBJ2-2; 7 bases line up with TRBD1. The germline gives CDR1 MNHEY, CDR2 SVGAGI. This CDR3 has 14 residues. J gave up 4 bases and V 8 bases, and 7 bases lay outside the gene matches. CDR3 coding DNA: TGTGCCAGCCTGGGACAGCTCATCACCGGGGAGCTGTTTTTT. It is translated as CASLGQLITGELFF.

The chain combines TRBV10-3 with TRBJ1-2; 7 bases match TRBD1. The germline V gene has CDR1 ENHRY and CDR2 SYGVKD. The CDR3 is 14 amino acids. The V gene end was trimmed by 4 bases and the J gene end by 5 bases; junction bases not matched to a gene: 7. CDR3 in amino acids: CAISGDSPSYGYTF. DNA for the CDR3: TGTGCCATCAGTGGGGACAGTCCTTCTTATGGCTACACCTTC.